The clone carrying this T cell receptor (beta chain) showed up just a few times. Its antigen is currently unknown. This sample was taken from a study of T cells after yellow fever vaccination. Whole-study results and caveats: Detected again after the booster were most primary-vaccination clones, at 95% to 97% CD4 and 70% to 90% CD8. Within FACS-sorted repertoires, abundant clonotypes contaminating from the bulk population could be present.

The CDR3 is 14 amino acids. Losses at the gene ends were 2 bases for V and 7 bases for J; bases not matched to a gene: 10. Germline V lookup: CDR1 SQVTM, CDR2 ANQGSEA. TCR cDNA, made by 5'RACE template switching, carried an added universal primer site and UMIs. TCRdb processed the 5' RACE reads anew with MiXCR; each CDR3 protein has one entry. This sample has about 400,000 distinct CDR3 sequences; approximately 6% occur once, and the top ten carry over 12%. The chain carries TRBV29-1 and TRBJ2-7; TRBD2 agrees at 8 bases. This material consisted of PBMCs, taken 5 days after the yellow fever booster vaccination. This clonotype was obtained from a man aged 25-45 years who received the YFV17D yellow fever vaccine. In DNA, the CDR3 is TGCAGCGTTGAACCACGGGAGGGCCCGGGTGAGCAGTACTTC. Its translation is CSVEPREGPGEQYF.